The 28 T cell receptor beta chains below were found in one sample sequenced in a study of T cell responses to AZD1222 COVID-19 vaccine. Only in-frame clones appear in the TCRdb table, and some are missing; sequencing was by immunoSEQ multiplex PCR. The table lists roughly 100,000 clones, around 90% of them singletons. Sequences were derived from peripheral blood, sampled 28 days after the second AZD1222 dose. The receptor set was obtained from an adult who received the AZD1222 COVID-19 vaccine.

The rearrangement joins TRBV9 to TRBJ2-5, with no clear D. CDR1 SGDLS and CDR2 YYNGEE come from the germline V gene. Trimming shortened V by 3 bases and J by 9 bases, and 15 bases separated the two germline ends. There are 13 residues in the CDR3. The DNA for the CDR3 is TGTGCCAGCAGCGCCCGTCCCACTGAACCCCAGTACTTC. The encoded protein is CASSARPTEPQYF.

This clone was picked up one time. The V gene is TRBV9, the J gene TRBJ1-4; D is perhaps TRBD1 (5 bases). Germline V gene lookup returns CDR1 SGDLS and CDR2 YYNGEE. This CDR3 has 13 amino acids. Between the trimmed V and J ends, which lost 4 bases and 7 bases, there was a span of 11 bases. The CDR3 sequence is CASSNGDAEKLFF. The CDR3, as DNA: TGTGCCAGCAGCAATGGGGACGCTGAAAAACTGTTTTTT.

CDR3 nucleotide sequence: TGTGCCAGCAGCCCCCAGGGAGAGACCCAGTACTTC. Residues: CASSPQGETQYF. The chain is built from TRBV3-1 (or the pseudogene TRBV3-2) and TRBJ2-5; D may be TRBD1 (5 bases). Germline V CDR1 and CDR2: LGHDT, YNNKEL (reference sequence). V lost 4 bases and J lost 4, with 7 bases in between. This CDR3 has 12 residues.

V usage is TRBV10-3 and J usage is TRBJ2-7; 7 positions agree with TRBD1. Germline-derived CDR1 and CDR2 are ENHRY and SYGVKD. The CDR3 has 15 amino acids. V shed 3 bases, J shed 1 base, and the junction held 6 bases outside the gene matches. The CDR3 region is CAISDSGGRSYEQYF. As DNA, the CDR3 is TGTGCCATCAGTGATTCAGGGGGTCGGTCCTACGAGCAGTACTTC.

The rearrangement links TRBV6-5 to TRBJ1-1; maybe TRBD1 (6 bases). V lost 8 bases and J 6 bases, leaving 22 bases between the germline ends. CDR3 length: 15 amino acids. CDR1 is MNHEY, CDR2 SVGAGI, per germline. CDR3 residues: CASRSRGNGGPEAFF. CDR3 bases: TGTGCCAGCCGTTCGAGAGGGAATGGGGGGCCTGAAGCTTTCTTT.

The V and J genes are TRBV19 and TRBJ1-2, with TRBD1 as a possible D gene (6 bases). This CDR3 spans 15 amino acids. Germline V CDR1 and CDR2: LNHDA, SQIVND (reference sequence). The ends were cut back, 5 bases at V and 1 base at J, with 14 bases in the middle. The CDR3 protein is CASSFRQELNYGYTF. The CDR3 coding sequence is TGTGCCAGTAGTTTCCGACAGGAGCTTAACTATGGCTACACCTTC.

The CDR3 loop is CASSQARTGRPYTF. CDR3 bases: TGTGCCAGCAGCCAAGCCCGGACAGGGAGACCTTACACCTTC. The rearrangement links TRBV14 to TRBJ1-2; 8 bases align to TRBD1. CDR3 length: 14 residues. Germline CDR1 SGHDN, CDR2 FVKESK. Losses at the gene ends were 1 base for V and 11 bases for J; bases not matched to a gene: 9.

The chain carries TRBV12-3 or TRBV12-4 and TRBJ1-2; the D gene is possibly TRBD1 (5 bases). The length of the CDR3 is 13 residues. The V end was cut by 7 bases, the J end by 4 bases, with 13 bases between. The CDR3 nucleotides read TGTGCCAGCACGATTGGGGGTAGCTATGGCTACACCTTC. Translation: CASTIGGSYGYTF.

This chain connects TRBV9 to TRBJ1-4; no clear D gene. CDR3 size: 13 residues. The V gene lost 0 bases and the J gene lost 8 bases, with 8 bases spanning the gap. Germline CDR1 SGDLS, CDR2 YYNGEE. The CDR3 DNA sequence: TGTGCCAGCAGCGTAGACGGCAGAGAAAAACTGTTTTTT. This codes for CASSVDGREKLFF.

This clone was counted a few times. Other nucleotide sequences from this sample produce the same CDR3. J is TRBJ1-2 and V is TRBV6-2 or TRBV6-3; D not resolved. V lost 2 bases, J lost 4 bases, and 5 bases lay in between. CDR1 and CDR2 from the germline V gene are MNHEY and SVGEGT. The CDR3 runs to 12 residues. The CDR3, as DNA: TGTGCCAGCAGTTACGGCCCCTATGGCTACACCTTC. Translating gives CASSYGPYGYTF.

This clone appeared a single time. The rearrangement links TRBV9 to TRBJ1-5, with a weak D call TRBD1 (6 bases). Germline V CDR1 and CDR2: SGDLS, YYNGEE. Trimming left V 2 bases short and J 6 bases short, with 12 bases between. The CDR3 covers 14 residues. CDR3 in DNA: TGTGCCAGCAGCGTGGACGGGGGGCCTCAGCCCCAGCATTTT. Amino acids: CASSVDGGPQPQHF.

J is TRBJ2-7 and V is TRBV7-3; TRBD1 aligns across 9 bases. J was trimmed by 5 bases and V by 5 bases; bases with no gene match: 7. The CDR3 has 14 amino acids. Germline CDR1 SGHTA, CDR2 FQGTGA. Here the CDR3 reads CASSPGTGLDEQYF. The CDR3 coding sequence is TGTGCCAGCAGCCCCGGGACAGGGCTCGACGAGCAGTACTTC.

V usage is TRBV19 and J usage is TRBJ2-6; no definite D call. CDR1 LNHDA and CDR2 SQIVND come from the germline V gene (reference sequence). V lost 2 bases and J 8 bases, leaving 7 bases between the germline ends. The CDR3 length is 13 residues. The CDR3 bases are TGTGCCAGTAGTATAAAGCAGCCCAACGTCCTGACTTTC. The encoded protein is CASSIKQPNVLTF.

V gene TRBV24-1 combines with J gene TRBJ2-3; D is unclear. With 4 bases removed from V and 5 bases from J, the gap between germline ends came to 6 bases. The CDR3 is 12 residues long. Germline V gene sequence: CDR1 KGHDR, CDR2 SFDVKD. The CDR3 loop reads CATSDRRDTQYF. CDR3 in DNA: TGTGCCACCAGTGACCGCAGAGATACGCAGTATTTT.

J is TRBJ1-2 and V is TRBV6-5; a possible D gene is TRBD1 (5 bases). In germline, CDR1 is MNHEY, CDR2 SVGAGI. This CDR3 spans 13 amino acids. Deletions cut 3 bases from V and 8 bases from J, with 13 bases between. CDR3 loop: CASSYPGRGGYTF. In nucleotides, the CDR3 is TGTGCCAGCAGTTATCCGGGGCGTGGAGGCTACACCTTC.

The chain employs TRBV5-5 and TRBJ1-3; D unclear. Germline CDR1 and CDR2: SGHKS and YYEKEE (reference sequence). This CDR3 has 14 residues. Trimming shortened V by 3 bases and J by 4 bases, and 11 bases separated the two germline ends. The CDR3 DNA sequence: TGTGCCAGCAGCTCGCAGGTAGACGGAAACACCATATATTTT. Its protein product is CASSSQVDGNTIYF. Variable domain in full (rest from reference TRBV5-5 and TRBJ1-3): DAGVTQSPTHLIKTRGQQVTLRCSPISGHKSVSWYQQVLGQGPQFIFQYYEKEERGRGNFPDRFSARQFPNYSSELNVNALLLGDSALYLCASSSQVDGNTIYFGEGSWLTVV.

The V gene is TRBV6-5, the J gene TRBJ2-3; D might be TRBD1 (6 bases). CDR1 is MNHEY and CDR2 is SVGAGI in the germline V gene. CDR3 length: 15 amino acids. The V and J ends lost 0 bases and 4 bases respectively, with 11 bases between them. The CDR3, as DNA: TGTGCCAGCAGTTACTCCCTAGGACAGTCAGATACGCAGTATTTT. Its protein product is CASSYSLGQSDTQYF.

This chain links TRBV11-2 with TRBJ2-1; D uncertain. In germline, CDR1 is SGHAT, CDR2 FQNNGV. This CDR3 has 14 residues. Trimming removed 2 bases from V and 3 bases from J, with 8 bases in between. DNA of the CDR3: TGTGCCAGCAGCTTAAGCTCTAGCTACAATGAGCAGTTCTTC. This codes for CASSLSSSYNEQFF.

This chain links TRBV5-4 with TRBJ1-4; 8 bases fit TRBD1. The CDR3 consists of 13 residues. Germline CDR1 is SGHNT and CDR2 is YYREEE (reference sequence). V trimming: 5 bases; J trimming: 10 bases; junction bases outside the gene matches: 7. Here the CDR3 reads CASSSGQGGKLFF. DNA for the CDR3: TGTGCCAGCAGTTCCGGACAGGGAGGAAAACTGTTTTTT.

The genes are TRBV7-9 and TRBJ1-2; 10 bases line up with TRBD1. The CDR3 is made up of 13 amino acids. V lost 8 bases to trimming and J lost 8 bases; unmatched junction nucleotides: 8. In germline, CDR1 is SEHNR, CDR2 FQNEAQ (reference sequence). In nucleotides, the CDR3 is TGTGCCAGCGGGACAGGGGCCGGTTGGGGCTACACCTTC. This sequence encodes CASGTGAGWGYTF.

The rearrangement uses TRBV18 and TRBJ1-3; D is perhaps TRBD1 (6 bases). From germline, CDR1 is KGHSH and CDR2 LQKENI. The germline V and J ends were trimmed by 2 bases and 3 bases, with 14 bases remaining between them. The CDR3 covers 16 residues. The CDR3 is CASSPTRTAYGNTIYF. The DNA for the CDR3 is TGTGCCAGCTCACCAACTAGGACAGCCTATGGAAACACCATATATTTT.

The gene calls are TRBV3-1 (or the pseudogene TRBV3-2) and TRBJ2-7; D may correspond to TRBD1 or TRBD2 (6 bases each). The CDR3 is 18 amino acids. V lost 0 bases and J 0 bases, leaving 18 bases between the germline ends. Germline lookup yields CDR1 LGHDT and CDR2 YNNKEL (reference sequence). The CDR3 DNA is TGTGCCAGCAGCCAAGAATACAAGGGGGGCAGGAGCTCCTACGAGCAGTACTTC. The encoded protein is CASSQEYKGGRSSYEQYF.

This chain's CDR3 is CASSPAAREGHQPQHF. The CDR3 DNA reads TGTGCCAGCAGCCCCGCCGCCAGGGAAGGTCATCAGCCCCAGCATTTT. This sequence joins TRBV4-2 and TRBJ1-5; TRBD1 might be the D (5 bases). Trimming pared 4 bases from V and 5 bases from J, leaving 18 bases between. The V gene's germline CDR1 is LGHNA and CDR2 YNFKEQ. This CDR3 comprises 16 residues.

There are a few counts of this clone. The CDR3 DNA reads TGTGCCAGTAGTAGGGACAGCAGAGGGACCCAGTACTTC. It translates to CASSRDSRGTQYF. The J gene is TRBJ2-5, the V gene TRBV19; 7 bases align to TRBD1. CDR3 size: 13 residues. The germline gives CDR1 LNHDA, CDR2 SQIVND (reference sequence). J gave up 7 bases and V 4 bases, and 6 bases lay outside the gene matches.

V usage is TRBV7-2 and J usage is TRBJ2-7; D uncertain. The ends were cut back, 6 bases at V and 5 bases at J, with 11 bases in the middle. Germline V gives CDR1 SGHTA, CDR2 FQGNSA. This CDR3 contains 12 residues. The CDR3 protein is CASRVHRDEQYF. CDR3 sequence (DNA): TGTGCCAGCAGAGTCCATCGAGACGAGCAGTACTTC.

This chain uses TRBV29-1 with TRBJ2-6; 8 bases line up with TRBD1. The junction had 12 bases not matched to a gene; V was cut back by 4 bases and J by 4 bases. Germline V gives CDR1 SQVTM, CDR2 ANQGSEA. There are 17 residues in the CDR3. This CDR3 reads CSVAGTGMGTGANVLTF. The DNA of the CDR3 is TGCAGCGTTGCCGGGACAGGAATGGGGACCGGGGCCAACGTCCTGACTTTC. Full variable domain (remainder filled in from reference TRBV29-1 and TRBJ2-6): SAVISQKPSRDICQRGTSLTIQCQVDSQVTMMFWYRQQPGQSLTLIATANQGSEATYESGFVIDKFPISRPNLTFSTLTVSNMSPEDSSIYLCSVAGTGMGTGANVLTFGAGSRLTVL.

The chain uses TRBV24-1 and TRBJ1-2, with 10 bases fitting TRBD1. The trim removed 9 bases at V and 7 bases at J, leaving 7 bases unmatched. The CDR3 is made up of 13 amino acids. Per germline, CDR1 KGHDR and CDR2 SFDVKD. CDR3 in amino acids: CATLGTGDFGYTF. CDR3 coding DNA: TGTGCCACCCTTGGGACAGGGGACTTTGGCTACACCTTC.

The chain has TRBV6-4 and TRBJ1-2; possible D gene TRBD1, 5 bases. The CDR3 covers 13 residues. CDR1 is MRHNA, CDR2 SNTAGT, per germline. Trimming left V 5 bases short and J 4 bases short, with 11 bases between. The CDR3: CASSRQGSYGYTF. The CDR3 DNA reads as TGTGCCAGCAGTCGCCAGGGTAGCTATGGCTACACCTTC.